One and the same sample provided the 28 T cell receptor beta chains below, sequenced in a study of cytomegalovirus exposure and HLA in healthy donors. Data came from immunoSEQ multiplex PCR; TCRdb stores just in-frame clones and leaves some out. The sample records 200,000 to 250,000 clones, 83% being singletons. The source material was PBMCs. Source of these receptors: a woman under 30 in good health and CMV-seronegative.

The gene calls are TRBV15 and TRBJ1-5; D is uncertain. The CDR3 is 13 amino acids. V dropped 0 bases and J dropped 7 bases, with 7 bases sitting between them. CDR1 and CDR2 (germline): LNHNV, YYDKDF (reference sequence). CDR3 residues: CATSRDPAQPQHF. CDR3 DNA: TGTGCCACCAGCAGAGATCCGGCCCAGCCCCAGCATTTT. The complete variable domain, with remaining parts taken from reference TRBV15 and TRBJ1-5, reads DAMVIQNPRYQVTQFGKPVTLSCSQTLNHNVMYWYQQKSSQAPKLLFHYYDKDFNNEADTPDNFQSRRPNTSFCFLDIRSPGLGDTAMYLCATSRDPAQPQHFGDGTRLSIL.

The chain joins TRBV27 to TRBJ2-7, with 7 nucleotides matching TRBD2. The V gene end was trimmed by 6 bases and the J gene end by 3 bases; junction bases not matched to a gene: 8. The CDR3 totals 14 residues. In germline, CDR1 is MNHEY, CDR2 SMNVEV (reference sequence). DNA for the CDR3: TGTGCCAGCAGCCGGCGGGAGAGTGGCTACGAGCAGTACTTC. Amino acids: CASSRRESGYEQYF.

The chain recombines TRBV25-1 with TRBJ2-1, with 9 bases aligning to TRBD2. V trimming: 3 bases; J trimming: 9 bases; junction bases outside the gene matches: 15. The CDR3 covers 17 residues. Germline loops: CDR1 MGHDK, CDR2 SYGVNS. The CDR3 DNA follows: TGTGCCAGCAGTGAGCAGGGGATAGTAGCGGGAGCAGGTGAGCAGTTCTTC. Its translation is CASSEQGIVAGAGEQFF.

CDR3 nucleotide sequence: TGTGCCAGCAGTTTGACGGGAGCTGGGGAGACCCAGTACTTC. Translating gives CASSLTGAGETQYF. The chain links TRBV28 to TRBJ2-5; tentative D call: TRBD2 (6 bases). The CDR3 runs 14 residues. Germline values: CDR1 MDHEN, CDR2 SYDVKM. Trimming took off 3 bases at V and 5 bases at J, with 13 bases between the two ends.

The J gene is TRBJ1-1, the V gene TRBV11-2; unclear D gene. The CDR3 is made up of 16 amino acids. Trimming removed 0 bases at V and 0 bases at J, with 11 bases between. CDR1 SGHAT and CDR2 FQNNGV come from the germline V gene. CDR3 nucleotides: TGTGCCAGCAGCTTAGATCTGGCGCGCTTGAACACTGAAGCTTTCTTT. It yields the protein CASSLDLARLNTEAFF.

This chain connects TRBV10-3 to TRBJ2-1; D is undetermined. Trimming took off 0 bases at V and 0 bases at J, with 6 bases between the two ends. This CDR3 contains 15 residues. Germline V gene data show CDR1 as ENHRY and CDR2 as SYGVKD. The DNA for the CDR3 is TGTGCCATCAGTGAGTCGGCGGTCTCCTACAATGAGCAGTTCTTC. This sequence encodes CAISESAVSYNEQFF.

This clone was picked up a small number of times. V usage is TRBV5-1 and J usage is TRBJ2-3; D gene unclear. Per germline, CDR1 SGHRS and CDR2 YFSETQ. Trimming pared 5 bases from V and 4 bases from J, leaving 11 bases between. The CDR3 length is 13 residues. The CDR3 sequence: CASSDWQPDTQYF. CDR3 bases: TGCGCCAGCAGTGACTGGCAGCCAGATACGCAGTATTTT.

The DNA of the CDR3 is TGTGCCAGCAGCCAACTCGGGACCCCTGGGGCTGAAGCTTTCTTT. The encoded protein is CASSQLGTPGAEAFF. The chain carries TRBV9 and TRBJ1-1; perhaps TRBD1 as D (5 bases). The ends were cut back, 4 bases at V and 6 bases at J, with 19 bases in the middle. Germline V lookup: CDR1 SGDLS, CDR2 YYNGEE. This CDR3 comprises 15 residues.

The V call is TRBV2, the J call TRBJ1-5; D uncertain. From germline, CDR1 is SNHLY and CDR2 FYNNEI. The CDR3 totals 13 residues. Between the trimmed V and J ends, which lost 7 bases and 0 bases, there was a span of 7 bases. The CDR3 here is CASKQDSNQPQHF. The DNA of the CDR3 is TGTGCCAGCAAGCAGGATAGCAATCAGCCCCAGCATTTT.

The V and J genes are TRBV7-8 and TRBJ2-7, with TRBD2 matching over 12 bases. CDR3 length: 17 residues. Looked up from germline, CDR1 is SGHVS and CDR2 is FQNEAQ. With V trimmed by 0 bases and J by 4 bases, 7 bases remained unmatched. The DNA for the CDR3 is TGTGCCAGCAGCTTAGCGCGGTCTAGCGGGAGGGGGTACGAGCAGTACTTC. This translates into CASSLARSSGRGYEQYF.

This chain connects TRBV27 to TRBJ1-2, with a weak D call TRBD1 (5 bases). Trimming took off 6 bases at V and 4 bases at J, with 21 bases between the two ends. The germline gives CDR1 MNHEY, CDR2 SMNVEV (reference sequence). The CDR3 runs 16 residues. CDR3 coding DNA: TGTGCCAGCAGCCTCTCCTGGGGGGGGAGTAGCTATGGCTACACCTTC. Encoded protein: CASSLSWGGSSYGYTF.

The gene calls are TRBV18 and TRBJ1-2; D gene uncertain. Germline assignment: CDR1 KGHSH and CDR2 LQKENI. CDR3 size: 16 residues. Trimming took off 3 bases at V and 7 bases at J, with 21 bases between the two ends. The CDR3 reads CASSPIVEGPLSGYTF. CDR3 nucleotide sequence: TGTGCCAGCTCACCGATCGTGGAAGGGCCGTTATCTGGCTACACCTTC.

This clone was seen more than once but under ten times. This chain connects TRBV2 to TRBJ2-7; D perhaps matches TRBD2 (5 bases). V dropped 6 bases and J dropped 0 bases, with 15 bases sitting between them. The CDR3 has 15 residues. Germline assignment: CDR1 SNHLY and CDR2 FYNNEI. CDR3 sequence: CASSPNRGSSYEQYF. The CDR3 DNA is TGTGCCAGCAGCCCCAACAGAGGGAGCTCCTACGAGCAGTACTTC.

The rearrangement uses TRBV15 and TRBJ1-2, with D possibly being TRBD1 (6 bases). From germline, CDR1 is LNHNV and CDR2 YYDKDF (reference sequence). Between the trimmed V and J ends, which lost 3 bases and 4 bases, there was a span of 12 bases. The CDR3 has 14 amino acids. CDR3 DNA: TGTGCCACCAGCAGTCGGGGGGCGAGCTATGGCTACACCTTC. Its translation is CATSSRGASYGYTF.

About this clone itself: Additional DNA sequences in this sample encode the identical CDR3. This rearrangement joins TRBV6-5 to TRBJ2-3; no firm D call. Germline loops: CDR1 MNHEY, CDR2 SVGAGI. There are 14 residues in the CDR3. Trimming took 0 bases from V and 3 from J, leaving 7 bases between them. The CDR3 region has the DNA TGTGCCAGCAGTTACTCCTGGGATACAGATACGCAGTATTTT. This codes for CASSYSWDTDTQYF.

Ten or more counts support this clone. The sample holds other DNA sequences that translate to the same CDR3. This sequence joins TRBV25-1 and TRBJ2-7, with D unresolved. V was cut by 1 base and J by 0 bases, with 1 base left in between. The CDR3 is 12 residues long. Germline V gene data show CDR1 as MGHDK and CDR2 as SYGVNS. The CDR3 sequence: CASSESSYEQYF. The DNA for the CDR3 is TGTGCCAGCAGTGAATCCTCCTACGAGCAGTACTTC.

This clone has more than one count but fewer than ten. The V gene is TRBV27, the J gene TRBJ1-5; 8 bases fit TRBD1. CDR1 MNHEY and CDR2 SMNVEV come from the germline V gene (reference sequence). This CDR3 region has 15 residues. V was pared by 5 bases and J by 7 bases, with 10 bases of the junction left unmatched. The CDR3 DNA follows: TGTGCCAGCAGTGCAGCGACAGGGGCCGGGCAGCCCCAGCATTTT. Translating it yields CASSAATGAGQPQHF.

V and J are TRBV7-8 and TRBJ2-7; D could derive from TRBD1 or TRBD2 (5 bases each). The CDR3 contains 15 residues. Trimming left V 5 bases short and J 6 bases short, with 20 bases between. Germline V gene lookup returns CDR1 SGHVS and CDR2 FQNEAQ. This CDR3 is CASSAPGTRSGEQYF. The CDR3 DNA reads TGTGCCAGCAGCGCCCCCGGGACCCGTTCGGGCGAGCAGTACTTC.

In regard to this clone: One junction end does not reproduce the germline sequence, and a read error may be involved. This chain links TRBV6-1 with TRBJ2-6; TRBD1 agrees at 12 bases. The germline gives CDR1 MNHNS, CDR2 SASEGT. The CDR3 extends over 22 amino acids. DNA of the CDR3: TGTGCCAGCAGCGAAGGGACAGGGGGCTTGGGTAGCGGGAGAGCTGGGGCCAACGTCCTGACTTTC. This codes for CASSEGTGGLGSGRAGANVLTF.

V gene TRBV27 combines with J gene TRBJ1-1, with TRBD1 as a possible D gene (6 bases). Germline assignment: CDR1 MNHEY and CDR2 SMNVEV (reference sequence). The germline V and J ends were trimmed by 6 bases and 1 base, with 12 bases remaining between them. The CDR3 is made up of 14 amino acids. The CDR3 DNA sequence: TGTGCCAGCAGCCCAGGGGCGGCGAACACTGAAGCTTTCTTT. Its protein product is CASSPGAANTEAFF.

This clone showed up just a few times. The V call is TRBV11-2, the J call TRBJ2-7; tentative D call: TRBD1 (5 bases). V shed 5 bases and J shed 5 bases, with 16 bases lying between them. CDR1 SGHAT and CDR2 FQNNGV come from the germline V gene. The CDR3 contains 14 residues. CDR3 protein: CASSTTRVPNEQYF. As DNA, the CDR3 is TGTGCCAGCAGCACGACCAGGGTTCCCAACGAGCAGTACTTC.

This clone came up once. The rearrangement joins TRBV4-1 to TRBJ2-5; 10 bases match TRBD1. CDR1 is MGHRA and CDR2 is YSYEKL in the germline V gene. V was pared by 0 bases and J by 4 bases, with 17 bases of the junction left unmatched. The CDR3 covers 20 residues. In nucleotides, the CDR3 is TGCGCCAGCAGCCAAGAGGCGACAGGGGGCGGTTGGGATTTAGGAGAGACCCAGTACTTC. Encoded protein: CASSQEATGGGWDLGETQYF.

The chain joins TRBV6-5 to TRBJ1-6, with D uncertain. The CDR3 totals 14 residues. With 2 bases removed from V and 7 bases from J, the gap between germline ends came to 9 bases. Germline V gene lookup returns CDR1 MNHEY and CDR2 SVGAGI. The CDR3 sequence: CASSYVVTNSPLHF. CDR3 in DNA: TGTGCCAGCAGTTACGTGGTGACCAATTCACCCCTCCACTTT.

Concerning this clone itself: The junction departs from germline at one end; a sequencing error may be responsible. This chain joins TRBV4-1 and TRBJ2-7; D possibly uses TRBD1 or TRBD2 (5 bases each). The length of the CDR3 is 14 residues. Looked up from germline, CDR1 is MGHRA and CDR2 is YSYEKL. The CDR3 sequence is CASRGYRSGNELYF. CDR3 DNA: TGCGCCAGCAGGGGATACAGGAGCGGCAACGAGCTGTACTTC.

The V call is TRBV27, the J call TRBJ2-3, with 9 bases aligning to TRBD2. The germline gives CDR1 MNHEY, CDR2 SMNVEV (reference sequence). Trimming removed 4 bases from V and 2 bases from J; junction bases left unmatched: 4. There are 15 residues in the CDR3. This chain's CDR3 is CASSWTSVVTDTQYF. The CDR3 DNA sequence: TGTGCCAGCAGTTGGACTAGCGTTGTCACAGATACGCAGTATTTT.

This chain joins TRBV7-3 and TRBJ2-3; D possibly uses TRBD1 or TRBD2 (5 bases each). V shed 5 bases and J shed 2 bases, with 11 bases lying between them. Germline V lookup: CDR1 SGHTA, CDR2 FQGTGA. The CDR3 spans 14 residues. DNA for the CDR3: TGTGCCAGCAGCAAATGGGACCTCACAGATACGCAGTATTTT. Encoded protein: CASSKWDLTDTQYF.

The V call is TRBV5-4, the J call TRBJ1-2, with D perhaps TRBD1 (6 bases). The V gene lost 5 bases and the J gene lost 3 bases, with 11 bases spanning the gap. The length of the CDR3 is 13 residues. In germline, CDR1 is SGHNT, CDR2 YYREEE (reference sequence). In DNA form, the CDR3 reads TGTGCCAGCAGTTTCCAGGGGCACTATGGCTACACCTTC. Its translation: CASSFQGHYGYTF.

CDR3 amino acids: CASSLWGGGTDTQYF. The CDR3 coding sequence is TGTGCCAGCAGCTTGTGGGGAGGGGGGACAGATACGCAGTATTTT. The rearrangement links TRBV5-5 to TRBJ2-3, with D maybe TRBD2 (7 bases). There are 15 residues in the CDR3. V was pared by 1 base and J by 3 bases, with 12 bases between. In germline, CDR1 is SGHKS, CDR2 YYEKEE (reference sequence).